One sample yielded the 16 T cell receptor beta chains listed below, sequenced in a study of early T cells in non-severe SARS-CoV-2 infection. Using its own MiXCR run on the 5' RACE reads, TCRdb lists one record per CDR3 protein. Of 30,000 to 45,000 distinct CDR3 sequences in the sample, roughly 6% were seen once. The sequencing sample was made of whole blood. These receptors came from an adult who was a healthcare worker with PCR-confirmed SARS-CoV-2 infection or an uninfected control (not recorded which).

The CDR3 is CASSPIQGGYGYTF. CDR3 sequence (DNA): TGTGCCAGCAGCCCGATACAGGGGGGCTATGGCTACACCTTC. The V and J genes are TRBV4-2 and TRBJ1-2; 8 nucleotides line up with TRBD1. V was clipped by 4 bases and J by 4 bases; unmatched bases: 5. There are 14 residues in the CDR3. Germline V gene sequence: CDR1 LGHNA, CDR2 YNFKEQ.

V and J are TRBV5-4 and TRBJ1-4; D is uncertain. Germline V gene data show CDR1 as SGHNT and CDR2 as YYREEE (reference sequence). The ends were cut back, 9 bases at V and 3 bases at J, with 12 bases in the middle. CDR3 size: 13 residues. The CDR3 nucleotides read TGTGCCACCCGGGTGGGTGCTAATGAAAAACTGTTTTTT. Residues: CATRVGANEKLFF.

Ten or more counts support this clonotype. The genes are TRBV12-3 or TRBV12-4 and TRBJ2-3, with D tentatively TRBD1 or TRBD2 (5 bases each). The CDR3 loop spans 14 amino acids. V lost 5 bases to trimming and J lost 10 bases, with 19 bases between them. This CDR3 reads CASSEAPGTIPQYF. CDR3 nucleotides: TGTGCCAGCAGTGAGGCTCCAGGGACCATTCCGCAGTATTTT.

This clonotype was counted at least ten times. The chain recombines TRBV11-2 with TRBJ1-1; D not resolved. This CDR3 has 12 residues. Germline CDR1 reads SGHAT; CDR2 reads FQNNGV. The V end lost 1 base, the J end lost 10 bases, and 10 bases lay between the germline ends. This CDR3 is CASSLVVSGAFF. DNA of the CDR3: TGTGCCAGCAGCTTAGTGGTATCGGGAGCTTTCTTT.

This clonotype was found many times. The chain recombines TRBV18 with TRBJ1-5; D remains unclear. Deletions cut 4 bases from V and 3 bases from J, with 13 bases between. CDR1 is KGHSH, CDR2 LQKENI, per germline. The CDR3 is 15 amino acids. CDR3 nucleotides: TGTGCCAGCTCACGCGAGGGATTCACCAATCAGCCCCAGCATTTT. Translation: CASSREGFTNQPQHF.

This clonotype was picked up many times. The gene calls are TRBV5-5 and TRBJ1-1, with D maybe TRBD1 (6 bases). V lost 4 bases, J lost 11 bases, and 21 bases lay in between. Germline V gene lookup returns CDR1 SGHKS and CDR2 YYEKEE (reference sequence). This CDR3 comprises 14 residues. CDR3 residues: CASSPRPDRFVAFF. The CDR3 DNA reads TGTGCCAGCAGCCCCCGACCGGACAGATTCGTGGCTTTCTTT.

This clonotype was counted between two and nine times. This chain connects TRBV12-5 to TRBJ1-6; 9 nucleotides align to TRBD1. CDR1 and CDR2 from the germline V gene are LGHNT and FRNRAP. Unmatched junction bases numbered 3, after V lost 6 bases and J lost 6 bases. The CDR3 sequence is 14 residues long. This chain's CDR3 is CASGPDRGNSPLHF. For the CDR3, the DNA is TGTGCTAGTGGCCCGGACAGGGGTAATTCACCCCTCCACTTT.

This clonotype was seen many times. The V gene is TRBV20-1, the J gene TRBJ1-2; 7 bases fit TRBD1. Per the germline V gene, CDR1 is DFQATT and CDR2 is SNEGSKA (reference sequence). Unmatched junction bases numbered 10, after V lost 1 base and J lost 8 bases. This CDR3 comprises 14 residues. CDR3 sequence: CSARGVTGKEGYTF. CDR3 in DNA: TGCAGTGCTAGAGGTGTGACAGGGAAAGAGGGCTACACCTTC.

The sample holds many counts of this clonotype. The chain has TRBV24-1 and TRBJ2-1; D is possibly TRBD2 (6 bases). This CDR3 is 12 amino acids long. Germline-derived CDR1 and CDR2 are KGHDR and SFDVKD. The V end was cut by 9 bases, the J end by 4 bases, with 9 bases between. DNA for the CDR3: TGTGCCACCGAGGCGGGGTACAATGAGCAGTTCTTC. It encodes CATEAGYNEQFF.

This chain joins TRBV11-2 and TRBJ1-1; 8 nucleotides line up with TRBD1. V shed 5 bases and J 7 bases; nucleotides not matched to a gene: 9. The germline gives CDR1 SGHAT, CDR2 FQNNGV. This CDR3 is built from 14 residues. CDR3 in amino acids: CASSKDREVDEAFF. Here the CDR3 DNA reads TGTGCCAGCAGCAAGGACAGGGAGGTTGATGAAGCTTTCTTT.

This clonotype showed up many times. The chain joins TRBV12-3 or TRBV12-4 to TRBJ1-1, with D perhaps matching TRBD1 (6 bases). The CDR3 extends over 17 amino acids. V was shortened by 5 bases and J by 1 base, with 20 bases between the two germline ends. CDR3: CASSPLGHSRGNTEAFF. Here the CDR3 DNA reads TGTGCCAGCAGTCCCCTGGGACACTCGAGAGGGAACACTGAAGCTTTCTTT.

In this sample, this clonotype turned up many times. The chain links TRBV5-1 to TRBJ2-1, with 13 positions matching TRBD2. From germline, CDR1 is SGHRS and CDR2 YFSETQ. The J segment lost 8 bases and the V segment lost 1 base, leaving 6 bases of the junction unmatched. The CDR3 has 16 amino acids. CDR3 sequence: CASSLRTSGSGDEQFF. The CDR3 DNA is TGCGCCAGCAGCTTGAGGACTAGCGGGAGTGGGGATGAGCAGTTCTTC.

This clonotype was seen only a few times. J is TRBJ2-3 and V is TRBV5-1, with 9 bases aligning to TRBD2. The junction had 3 bases not matched to a gene; V was cut back by 2 bases and J by 2 bases. There are 15 residues in the CDR3. The germline CDR1 and CDR2 sequences are SGHRS and YFSETQ. The CDR3, as DNA: TGCGCCAGCAGCTTAGTAGCGGGAGTCACAGATACGCAGTATTTT. The encoded protein is CASSLVAGVTDTQYF.

This clonotype has at least ten counts. The V gene is TRBV4-2, the J gene TRBJ2-7; TRBD2 aligns across 12 bases. The germline V gene has CDR1 LGHNA and CDR2 YNFKEQ. The length of the CDR3 is 16 residues. Trimming at V came to 1 base and at J to 3 bases, leaving 4 bases not matched to a gene. The CDR3 sequence: CASSQAGTSGLYEQYF. CDR3 bases: TGTGCCAGCAGCCAAGCGGGGACTAGCGGGCTCTACGAGCAGTACTTC.

This clonotype was picked up many times. For the CDR3, the DNA is TGTGCCAGTAGTATCGGCTCGGTTCCTGAAGCTTTCTTT. Translation gives CASSIGSVPEAFF. The V gene is TRBV19, the J gene TRBJ1-1; the D is unclear. CDR3 length: 13 amino acids. The germline V and J ends were trimmed by 3 bases and 6 bases, with 11 bases remaining between them. The germline V gene has CDR1 LNHDA and CDR2 SQIVND (reference sequence). The whole variable domain, filled in from reference TRBV19 and TRBJ1-1, reads DGGITQSPKYLFRKEGQNVTLSCEQNLNHDAMYWYRQDPGQGLRLIYYSQIVNDFQKGDIAEGYSVSREKKESFPLTVTSAQKNPTAFYLCASSIGSVPEAFFGQGTRLTVV.

The chain uses TRBV4-2 and TRBJ1-2, with 8 bases aligning to TRBD1. V gave up 2 bases and J gave up 0 bases; unmatched junction bases: 11. Germline loops: CDR1 LGHNA, CDR2 YNFKEQ. The CDR3 is 18 amino acids. As DNA, the CDR3 is TGTGCCAGCAGCCAACACAGGGGGTCCTTCTCCCCTAACTATGGCTACACCTTC. This gives the protein CASSQHRGSFSPNYGYTF.